This T cell receptor (beta chain) came from a study of blood T cell repertoires in COVID-19. The CDR3 covers 18 residues. With 8 bases clipped from V and 0 bases from J, the junction kept 16 bases outside the gene matches. From germline, CDR1 is SGHNT and CDR2 YYREEE (reference sequence). Sequencing used immunoSEQ multiplex PCR; TCRdb keeps in-frame clones, though not all of them. The table includes roughly 250,000 clones, nearly 90% detected once. The specimen sequenced was peripheral blood. The chain uses TRBV5-4 and TRBJ2-3, with 9 bases identical to TRBD2. The origin of this receptor is a woman in her twenties or thirties with acute or convalescent COVID-19. The CDR3 DNA is TGTGCCAGTGAAAAAGGGACTAGCCAAAGACGTAGCACAGATACGCAGTATTTT. Its translation is CASEKGTSQRRSTDTQYF.